Shown below are 11 T cell receptor beta chains from a single sample sequenced in a study of identifying expanded T cells in peripheral blood. Using immunoSEQ multiplex PCR, the repertoire was profiled, and TCRdb retains in-frame clones only, with some absent. Among about 81,000 clones listed, 84% were seen once. Specimen: blood. These receptors were collected from a person aged 18-70 years in good health.

V and J are TRBV28 and TRBJ2-2, with 11 nucleotides matching TRBD1. This CDR3 region has 17 residues. Germline V gene sequence: CDR1 MDHEN, CDR2 SYDVKM. With 7 bases clipped from V and 4 bases from J, the junction kept 11 bases outside the gene matches. The DNA for the CDR3 is TGTGCCAGCAACCCCCCACCTGGGACAGGGGGCACCGGGGAGCTGTTTTTT. This sequence encodes CASNPPPGTGGTGELFF.

The CDR3 loop reads CASSQKGGQETQYF. CDR3 coding DNA: TGTGCCAGCAGCCAAAAGGGGGGCCAAGAGACCCAGTACTTC. V usage is TRBV7-9 and J usage is TRBJ2-5, with D perhaps matching TRBD1 or TRBD2 (6 bases each). CDR1 SEHNR and CDR2 FQNEAQ come from the germline V gene (reference sequence). The CDR3 is made up of 14 amino acids. The V and J ends lost 5 bases and 1 base respectively, with 11 bases between them.

J is TRBJ2-3 and V is TRBV2, with TRBD2 identical over 10 bases. Germline lookup yields CDR1 SNHLY and CDR2 FYNNEI. This CDR3 spans 15 amino acids. V shed 8 bases, J shed 2 bases, and the junction held 7 bases outside the gene matches. The CDR3: CASQGTSGNTDTQYF. The CDR3 DNA sequence: TGTGCCAGCCAAGGAACTAGCGGGAACACAGATACGCAGTATTTT.

This clone appeared a few times. The rearrangement links TRBV9 to TRBJ2-1; 9 nucleotides line up with TRBD2. This CDR3 spans 16 amino acids. The germline CDR1 and CDR2 sequences are SGDLS and YYNGEE. The V and J ends lost 3 bases and 9 bases, in that order; junction bases with no gene match: 13. Here the CDR3 reads CASSGSGSLFEGEQFF. CDR3 DNA: TGTGCCAGCAGCGGTAGCGGGAGCCTATTCGAGGGTGAGCAGTTCTTC.

This clone came up once. The V and J genes are TRBV19 and TRBJ2-7; possible D gene TRBD2, 5 bases. This CDR3 is 15 amino acids long. Germline V lookup: CDR1 LNHDA, CDR2 SQIVND (reference sequence). V lost 6 bases and J lost 0, with 15 bases in between. Written as DNA, the CDR3 is TGTGCCAGTAGGTTGGGGAGCTCGAGCTCCTACGAGCAGTACTTC. Translation: CASRLGSSSSYEQYF.

The rearrangement joins TRBV7-2 to TRBJ1-2; D gene uncertain. CDR1 SGHTA and CDR2 FQGNSA come from the germline V gene. V was clipped by 10 bases and J by 7 bases, with 19 bases between them. This CDR3 spans 13 amino acids. The CDR3 is CATAADGISGYTF. The CDR3 DNA reads TGTGCCACCGCCGCCGACGGGATAAGTGGCTACACCTTC.

This clone was picked up one time. The V and J genes are TRBV19 and TRBJ1-2; unclear D gene. The CDR3 spans 13 residues. With 8 bases removed from V and 3 bases from J, the gap between germline ends came to 13 bases. The germline V gene has CDR1 LNHDA and CDR2 SQIVND (reference sequence). CDR3 sequence: CASAVGADYGYTF. In nucleotides, the CDR3 is TGTGCCAGTGCAGTCGGAGCCGACTATGGCTACACCTTC. The full variable domain, completed using reference TRBV19 and TRBJ1-2, is DGGITQSPKYLFRKEGQNVTLSCEQNLNHDAMYWYRQDPGQGLRLIYYSQIVNDFQKGDIAEGYSVSREKKESFPLTVTSAQKNPTAFYLCASAVGADYGYTFGSGTRLTVV.

This chain links TRBV7-2 with TRBJ2-1; D ambiguous. Trimming cost V 5 bases and J 2 bases, with 13 bases left between them. CDR1 SGHTA and CDR2 FQGNSA come from the germline V gene. The CDR3 is 15 residues long. In DNA form, the CDR3 reads TGTGCCAGCAGCAAAGCTGGAGTGGCCTACAATGAGCAGTTCTTC. Translated, it gives CASSKAGVAYNEQFF.

The rearrangement links TRBV18 to TRBJ2-5, with 11 bases identical to TRBD1. Trimming removed 4 bases from V and 4 bases from J; junction bases left unmatched: 5. Germline V lookup: CDR1 KGHSH, CDR2 LQKENI. The CDR3 runs 15 residues. This CDR3 reads CASSLRGQGGETQYF. CDR3 in DNA: TGTGCCAGCTCACTCCGGGGACAGGGGGGAGAGACCCAGTACTTC. The variable domain in full, with the rest retrieved from reference TRBV18 and TRBJ2-5, is NAGVMQNPRHLVRRRGQEARLRCSPMKGHSHVYWYRQLPEEGLKFMVYLQKENIIDESGMPKERFSAEFPKEGPSILRIQQVVRGDSAAYFCASSLRGQGGETQYFGPGTRLLVL.

This clone has just one count. The rearrangement uses TRBV7-2 and TRBJ1-2; no reliable D call. CDR3 size: 14 residues. Looked up from germline, CDR1 is SGHTA and CDR2 is FQGNSA. V dropped 0 bases and J dropped 2 bases, with 7 bases sitting between them. The CDR3, as DNA: TGTGCCAGCAGCTTAGCGGTTTTAAACTATGGCTACACCTTC. This codes for CASSLAVLNYGYTF.

This clone was counted a few times. The gene calls are TRBV11-2 and TRBJ1-3; D ambiguous. The V end lost 6 bases, the J end lost 1 base, and 7 bases lay between the germline ends. Germline V gives CDR1 SGHAT, CDR2 FQNNGV. CDR3 length: 13 amino acids. The CDR3 loop reads CASRTSSGNTIYF. The CDR3 DNA follows: TGTGCCAGCAGGACGAGTTCTGGAAACACCATATATTTT.